The count of the clone carrying this TCR beta chain is one. These data are taken from a study of shared clonotypes between healthy human individuals. Trimming removed 5 bases at V and 0 bases at J, with 16 bases between. Germline assignment: CDR1 MNHNY and CDR2 SVGAGI (reference sequence). This CDR3 has 16 residues. Authors' data handling: Junction-only sequences produced by ImmunoSEQ had no quality scores, so filtering differed. The assay was immunoSEQ multiplex PCR, and TCRdb's table has in-frame clones only and misses some. The D gene and trimming were derived from the DNA, and the V and J assignments and clone size from that table. This sample carries around 990,000 clones, approximately 80% of them seen once, and the ten largest clones take roughly 0.9%.

This rearrangement joins TRBV6-6 to TRBJ1-1; perhaps TRBD1 as D (5 bases). The sample comprised memory CD4+ T cells from PBMCs. Subset in this sample: CD45RA-negative fraction. The receptor's source is a man aged 18 to 35 in good health. Some clones in this sample may be carry-over from other donors' samples. The CDR3 protein is CASSPQDPRMNTEAFF. Written as DNA, the CDR3 is TGTGCCAGCAGTCCACAGGATCCTCGGATGAACACTGAAGCTTTCTTT.